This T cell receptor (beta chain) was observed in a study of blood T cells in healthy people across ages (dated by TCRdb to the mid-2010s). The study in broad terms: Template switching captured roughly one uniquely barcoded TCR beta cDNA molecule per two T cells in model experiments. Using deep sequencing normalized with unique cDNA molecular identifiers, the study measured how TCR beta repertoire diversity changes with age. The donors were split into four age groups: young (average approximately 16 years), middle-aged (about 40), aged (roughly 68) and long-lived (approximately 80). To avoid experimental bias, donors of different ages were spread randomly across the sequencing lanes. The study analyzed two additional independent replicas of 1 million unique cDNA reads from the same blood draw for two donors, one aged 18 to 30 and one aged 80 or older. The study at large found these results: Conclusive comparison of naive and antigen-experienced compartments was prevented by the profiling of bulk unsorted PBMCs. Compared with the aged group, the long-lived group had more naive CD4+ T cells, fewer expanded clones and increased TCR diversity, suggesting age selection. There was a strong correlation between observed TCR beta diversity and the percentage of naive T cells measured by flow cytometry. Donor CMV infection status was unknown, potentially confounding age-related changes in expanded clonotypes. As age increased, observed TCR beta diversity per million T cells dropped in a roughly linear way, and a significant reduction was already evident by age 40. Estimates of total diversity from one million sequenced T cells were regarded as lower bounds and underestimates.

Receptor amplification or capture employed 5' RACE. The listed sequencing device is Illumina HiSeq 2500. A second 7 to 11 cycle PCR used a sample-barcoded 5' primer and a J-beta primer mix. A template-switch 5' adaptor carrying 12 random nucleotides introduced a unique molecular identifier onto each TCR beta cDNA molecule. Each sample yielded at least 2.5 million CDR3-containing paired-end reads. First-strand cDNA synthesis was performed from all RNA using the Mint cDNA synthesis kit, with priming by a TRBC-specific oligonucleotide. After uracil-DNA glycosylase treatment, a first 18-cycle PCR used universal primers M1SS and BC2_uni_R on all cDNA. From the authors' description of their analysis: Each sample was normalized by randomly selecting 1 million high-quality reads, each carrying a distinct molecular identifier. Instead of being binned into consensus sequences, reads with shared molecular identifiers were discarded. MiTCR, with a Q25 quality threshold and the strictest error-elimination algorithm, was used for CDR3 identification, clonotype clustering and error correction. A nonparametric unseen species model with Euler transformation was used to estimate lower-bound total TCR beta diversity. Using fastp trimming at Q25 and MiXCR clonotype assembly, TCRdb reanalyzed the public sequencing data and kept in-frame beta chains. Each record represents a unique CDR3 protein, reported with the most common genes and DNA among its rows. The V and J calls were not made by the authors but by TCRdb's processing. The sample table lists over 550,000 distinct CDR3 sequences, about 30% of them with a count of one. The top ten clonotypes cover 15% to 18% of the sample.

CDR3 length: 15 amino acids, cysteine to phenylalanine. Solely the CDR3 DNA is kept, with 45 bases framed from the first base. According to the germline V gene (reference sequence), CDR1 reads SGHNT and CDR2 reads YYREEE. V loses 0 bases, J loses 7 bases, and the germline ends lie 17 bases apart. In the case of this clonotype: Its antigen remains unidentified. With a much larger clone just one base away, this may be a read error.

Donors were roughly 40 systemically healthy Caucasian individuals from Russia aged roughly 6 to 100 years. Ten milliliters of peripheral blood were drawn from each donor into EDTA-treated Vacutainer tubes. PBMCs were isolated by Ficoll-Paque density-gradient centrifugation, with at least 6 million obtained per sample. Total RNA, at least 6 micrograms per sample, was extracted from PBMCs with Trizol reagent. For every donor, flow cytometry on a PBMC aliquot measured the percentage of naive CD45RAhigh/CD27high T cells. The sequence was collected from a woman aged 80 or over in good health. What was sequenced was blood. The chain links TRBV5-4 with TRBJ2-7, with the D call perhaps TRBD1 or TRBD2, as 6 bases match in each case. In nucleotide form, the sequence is TGTGCCAGCAGCTTGGTTTCCTGGGGGGCGGATGAGCAGTACTTC. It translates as CASSLVSWGADEQYF.